This is a list of T cell receptor beta chains from one sample in a study of blood T cell repertoires in COVID-19. Data came from immunoSEQ multiplex PCR; TCRdb stores just in-frame clones and leaves some out. The sample holds almost 400,000 clones, approximately 87% seen once. Sequencing input: PBMCs or T cells enriched from blood (not recorded which). These TCRs come from a woman in her twenties or thirties with acute COVID-19. Each CDR3 is given with its conserved first and last residue. D genes are given only for firm matches. Size is stated for part of the rows, as once, few or many counts, or as a class when the clone is expanded.

>TRBJ1-6|once|TRBV13|-
TGTGCCAGCAGCTTAGGCCCAAATTCACCCCTCCACTTT
CASSLGPNSPLHF
>TRBJ1-4|-|TRBV2|-
TGTGCCAGCAGTGAAGGATCCGCAGGGGCAACTAATGAAAAACTGTTTTTT
CASSEGSAGATNEKLFF
>TRBJ1-3|-|TRBV5-8|-
TGTGCCAGCAGGTTTGGCAGGGGTGTATCTGGAAACACCATATATTTT
CASRFGRGVSGNTIYF
>TRBJ2-7|-|TRBV12-3/TRBV12-4|-
TGTGCCAGCAGCAGAGGGCCCCTCGAGCAGTACTTC
CASSRGPLEQYF
>TRBJ2-1|-|TRBV27|-
TGTGCCAGCAGTCGGGGACTGGAGCAGTTCTTC
CASSRGLEQFF
>TRBJ2-7|-|TRBV10-3|-
TGTGCCATCAGTGAGTGGATGGGCGGGTCAGGGGTGGATCCCGAGCAGTACTTC
CAISEWMGGSGVDPEQYF
>TRBJ1-4|-|TRBV24-1|TRBD1
TGTGCCACCAGTGATTCAAAGGGGGCGCGTGAAAAACTGTTTTTT
CATSDSKGAREKLFF
>TRBJ2-7|-|TRBV6-5|TRBD2
TGTGCCAGCAGTTCGCCGGCTAGCGGGGTATACGAGCAGTACTTC
CASSSPASGVYEQYF
>TRBJ2-7|-|TRBV10-3|TRBD2
TGTGCCATCAGTGAGTCTGGCCGGGGGGGCCAGAACGAGCAGTACTTC
CAISESGRGGQNEQYF
>TRBJ1-1|-|TRBV14|-
TGTGCCAGCAGCCTAAAAGGGGGCACTGAAGCTTTCTTT
CASSLKGGTEAFF
>TRBJ2-5|-|TRBV29-1|TRBD2
TGCAGCGTAGTGTTGAGACTAGCGGAGACCCAGTACTTC
CSVVLRLAETQYF
>TRBJ1-1|few|TRBV19|-
TGTGCCAGTAGTGCCAGGGTGTGGGGAATGAGTGAAGCTTTCTTT
CASSARVWGMSEAFF
>TRBJ1-4|-|TRBV14|-
TGTGCCAGCAGCCAAGTCGGGACTAAGTGGGAAAAACTGTTTTTT
CASSQVGTKWEKLFF
>TRBJ2-7|-|TRBV6-6|TRBD2
TGTGCCAGCAGTCTCCCGCCCGGGACACTGGGACTAGCGGGGGAATACGAGCAGTACTTC
CASSLPPGTLGLAGEYEQYF
>TRBJ2-2|-|TRBV2|-
TGTGCCAGCAGTAGGGACACCACCACCGGGGAGCTGTTTTTT
CASSRDTTTGELFF
>TRBJ1-3|-|TRBV24-1|-
TGTGCCACCAGTGATGTTCGGGAAGACTCTGGAAACACCATATATTTT
CATSDVREDSGNTIYF
>TRBJ2-3|-|TRBV18|-
TGTGCCAGCTCACCAAGGACAGAGGGCACAGATACGCAGTATTTT
CASSPRTEGTDTQYF
>TRBJ2-2|-|TRBV18|TRBD1
TGTGCCAGCTCACCTCGGGACAGGGGTACCACCGGGGAGCTGTTTTTT
CASSPRDRGTTGELFF
>TRBJ1-5|-|TRBV15|TRBD1
TGTGCCACCAGCAGTCTAACGGACAGGCGTAGCAATCAGCCCCAGCATTTT
CATSSLTDRRSNQPQHF
>TRBJ1-1|once|TRBV14|TRBD1
TGTGCCAGCAGCCCGAAACCGGGACAGGGATATGAAACTGAAGCTTTCTTT
CASSPKPGQGYETEAFF
>TRBJ2-7|-|TRBV18|TRBD1
TGTGCCAGCTCACCTGGACAGGGTGGCACCTACGAGCAGTACTTC
CASSPGQGGTYEQYF
>TRBJ1-2|-|TRBV15|-
TGTGCCACCAGCGAGACGGGACTGGTCAGTCACTATGGCTACACCTTC
CATSETGLVSHYGYTF
>TRBJ2-7|-|TRBV5-6|-
TGTGCCAGCAGCTTGGATGCCAGGGGATCCGAGCAGTACTTC
CASSLDARGSEQYF
>TRBJ1-2|-|TRBV5-8|-
TGTGCCAGCAGCTTGGCAGGACTCTTGGACTATGGCTACACCTTC
CASSLAGLLDYGYTF
>TRBJ2-7|-|TRBV5-6|TRBD2
TGTGCCAGCAGCTCTCCAGGACTAGCGGGGAGCTCCTACGAGCAGTACTTC
CASSSPGLAGSSYEQYF
>TRBJ1-1|-|TRBV4-1|-
TGCGCCAGCAGCCTGGGGATAATGGCAGGGCAAGAAGCTTTCTTT
CASSLGIMAGQEAFF
>TRBJ2-1|-|TRBV5-1|TRBD1
TGCGCCAGCAGCTCAATCGGACAGGGAAACAATGAGCAGTTCTTC
CASSSIGQGNNEQFF
>TRBJ2-3|-|TRBV9|TRBD2
TGTGCCAGCAGCGTAGGAGCGGGGCAGTTCACAGATACGCAGTATTTT
CASSVGAGQFTDTQYF
>TRBJ2-3|-|TRBV19|TRBD2
TGTGCCAGTAGTCCAAGGACTAGCGGGGGCCGCACAGATACGCAGTATTTT
CASSPRTSGGRTDTQYF
>TRBJ1-1|-|TRBV7-2|-
TGTGCCAGCAGCTTAGCGCGGGGGGGGAACACTGAAGCTTTCTTT
CASSLARGGNTEAFF
>TRBJ1-5|-|TRBV6-1|-
TGTGCCAGCAGTGAAAGCGGCAGACGCAATCAGCCCCAGCATTTT
CASSESGRRNQPQHF
>TRBJ1-1|-|TRBV12-3/TRBV12-4|-
TGTGCCAGCAGACGGACAGCTGAAGCTTTCTTT
CASRRTAEAFF
>TRBJ2-2|-|TRBV7-3|-
TGTGCCAGCAGCTTAGCAGTCACAAGGGGAACCGGGGAGCTGTTTTTT
CASSLAVTRGTGELFF
>TRBJ2-3|-|TRBV4-2|TRBD2
TGTGCCAGCAGCCTAGGGACTAGCGGGGGCCGCACAGATACGCAGTATTTT
CASSLGTSGGRTDTQYF
>TRBJ1-5|few|TRBV20-1|-
TGCAGTGCTCGTGGACAGAGACCCAATCAGCCCCAGCATTTT
CSARGQRPNQPQHF
>TRBJ2-7|-|TRBV7-3|TRBD2
TGTGCCAGCAGCTTCGGCGCGGGGGGCCACGAGCAGTACTTC
CASSFGAGGHEQYF
>TRBJ1-5|-|TRBV9|-
TGTGCCAGCAGCGTATCCGGGTATAGCAATCAGCCCCAGCATTTT
CASSVSGYSNQPQHF
>TRBJ2-2|-|TRBV6-5|-
TGTGCCAGCAGTTACTCCCAGGGAAGAGCCGGGGAGCTGTTTTTT
CASSYSQGRAGELFF
>TRBJ2-3|once|TRBV9|-
TGTGCCAGCAGCGTAAACCCAGGGGCCGATACGCAGTATTTT
CASSVNPGADTQYF
>TRBJ2-2|-|TRBV5-5|-
TGTGCCAGCAGCTCTGGACACACCTACACCGGGGAGCTGTTTTTT
CASSSGHTYTGELFF
>TRBJ1-1|-|TRBV30|-
TGTGCCTGGGCAGACAGGCACACTGAAGCTTTCTTT
CAWADRHTEAFF
>TRBJ2-3|once|TRBV24-1|-
TGTGCCACCAGTGGGATCGGGGGTCCTGGTCGAGTAGATACGCAGTATTTT
CATSGIGGPGRVDTQYF
>TRBJ1-2|-|TRBV11-2|-
TGTGCCAGCAGAAAGGCCGGCAGGGGCGTCTATGGCTACACCTTC
CASRKAGRGVYGYTF
>TRBJ1-2|-|TRBV29-1|-
TGCAGCGTTGGGCATGTGGGGCAGGTGGAGACCTTC
CSVGHVGQVETF
>TRBJ1-5|-|TRBV24-1|-
TGTGCCACCAGTGCCCCAGACAGCACGAATCAGCCCCAGCATTTT
CATSAPDSTNQPQHF
>TRBJ2-6|-|TRBV11-3|-
TGTGCCAGCAGCGAGAGGGAGTCTGGGGCCAACGTCCTGACTTTC
CASSERESGANVLTF
>TRBJ2-7|-|TRBV27|-
TGTGCCAGCAGTTTAGTTCAATCCACATACGAGCAGTACTTC
CASSLVQSTYEQYF
>TRBJ2-1|-|TRBV27|TRBD2
TGTGCCAGCAGCTGGAGCGGGGGGGGCGACCATGAGCAGTTCTTC
CASSWSGGGDHEQFF